These 17 T cell receptor beta chains share one sample of origin, sequenced in a study of T cell responses to AZD1222 COVID-19 vaccine. Here immunoSEQ multiplex PCR was the method, and the copy in TCRdb shows in-frame clones only, minus some. Of 150,000 to 200,000 clones in the sample, 85% to 90% were seen once. This specimen consisted of peripheral blood, obtained on day 0 of AZD1222 vaccination. The receptors stem from an adult in good health.

The rearrangement links TRBV19 to TRBJ1-6; D remains unclear. Germline loops: CDR1 LNHDA, CDR2 SQIVND (reference sequence). This CDR3 contains 13 residues. V was clipped by 5 bases and J by 7 bases, with 9 bases between them. CDR3 nucleotides: TGTGCCAGTAGTCAGCGTGAAAATTCACCCCTCCACTTT. Amino acids: CASSQRENSPLHF.

The rearrangement uses TRBV5-4 and TRBJ1-2, with D perhaps matching TRBD1 (5 bases). V lost 4 bases to trimming and J lost 4 bases, with 14 bases between them. Germline V gene data show CDR1 as SGHNT and CDR2 as YYREEE (reference sequence). The CDR3 has 14 amino acids. The CDR3 DNA reads TGTGCCAGCAGCGCGGGGGGGGTTGGCTATGGCTACACCTTC. Protein sequence: CASSAGGVGYGYTF.

The rearrangement links TRBV9 to TRBJ1-6; D ambiguous. The CDR3 totals 16 residues. The germline V and J ends were trimmed by 3 bases and 2 bases, with 12 bases remaining between them. CDR1 and CDR2 (germline): SGDLS, YYNGEE. CDR3 in amino acids: CASSGSGSTYNSPLHF. The CDR3 DNA reads TGTGCCAGCAGCGGGTCCGGGTCGACCTATAATTCACCCCTCCACTTT. The full variable domain, its missing parts supplied by reference TRBV9 and TRBJ1-6, is DSGVTQTPKHLITATGQRVTLRCSPRSGDLSVYWYQQSLDQGLQFLIQYYNGEERAKGNILERFSAQQFPDLHSELNLSSLELGDSALYFCASSGSGSTYNSPLHFGNGTRLTVT.

V gene TRBV5-1 combines with J gene TRBJ2-7, with 8 bases identical to TRBD1. Germline loops: CDR1 SGHRS, CDR2 YFSETQ. V gave up 0 bases and J gave up 7 bases; unmatched junction bases: 6. The CDR3 has 14 amino acids. The CDR3: CASSLGAGGEEQYF. The CDR3 nucleotides read TGCGCCAGCAGCTTGGGAGCAGGGGGCGAGGAGCAGTACTTC.

This rearrangement joins TRBV7-2 to TRBJ2-5, with D perhaps matching TRBD2 (7 bases). The CDR3 runs 15 residues. Trimming stripped 5 bases from V and 4 bases from J, with 17 bases between. The germline gives CDR1 SGHTA, CDR2 FQGNSA. CDR3: CASSRMGGPRETQYF. The CDR3 DNA reads TGTGCCAGCAGCCGTATGGGGGGGCCTCGAGAGACCCAGTACTTC. Full variable domain (outside the CDR3, taken from reference TRBV7-2 and TRBJ2-5): GAGVSQSPSNKVTEKGKDVELRCDPISGHTALYWYRQSLGQGLEFLIYFQGNSAPDKSGLPSDRFSAERTGGSVSTLTIQRTQQEDSAVYLCASSRMGGPRETQYFGPGTRLLVL.

The chain joins TRBV6-5 to TRBJ1-3; no clear D. The length of the CDR3 is 12 residues. CDR1 is MNHEY, CDR2 SVGAGI, per germline. Deletions cut 6 bases from V and 3 bases from J, with 6 bases between. This chain's CDR3 is CASRTSGNTIYF. CDR3 DNA: TGTGCCAGCAGAACCAGTGGAAACACCATATATTTT.

V gene TRBV7-9 combines with J gene TRBJ2-3, with 11 bases identical to TRBD1. Germline CDR1 and CDR2: SEHNR and FQNEAQ (reference sequence). The CDR3 has 15 residues. Germline trimming cut 3 bases from V and 4 bases from J; bases unmatched to any gene: 3. In nucleotides, the CDR3 is TGTGCCAGCAGCTTGCGGACAGGGGGCCCAGATACGCAGTATTTT. Translated: CASSLRTGGPDTQYF.

The rearrangement uses TRBV24-1 and TRBJ2-2; tentatively, D is TRBD1 (5 bases). CDR3 size: 14 residues. CDR1 and CDR2 (germline): KGHDR, SFDVKD. V shed 9 bases and J shed 1 base, with 11 bases lying between them. Written as DNA, the CDR3 is TGTGCCACCCGACTCGGACAGAACACCGGGGAGCTGTTTTTT. Its protein is CATRLGQNTGELFF.

A single count supports this clone. The chain carries TRBV19 and TRBJ2-3; 11 nucleotides align to TRBD2. Germline values: CDR1 LNHDA, CDR2 SQIVND (reference sequence). V gave up 2 bases and J gave up 10 bases; unmatched junction bases: 5. The CDR3 runs 14 residues. The chain's CDR3 is CASSIPGTSGPQYF. The CDR3 DNA sequence: TGTGCCAGTAGTATACCCGGGACTAGCGGTCCGCAGTATTTT.

The chain uses TRBV28 and TRBJ1-5, with D possibly TRBD1 on 5 matching bases. Trimming removed 7 bases at V and 7 bases at J, with 23 bases between. The CDR3 is 16 residues long. From germline, CDR1 is MDHEN and CDR2 SYDVKM. The CDR3 sequence: CASNSEGTTSNQPQHF. CDR3 nucleotide sequence: TGTGCCAGCAACTCAGAGGGGACCACGTCAAACCAGCCCCAGCATTTT.

The chain carries TRBV6-1 and TRBJ2-7, with D perhaps matching TRBD1 (6 bases). V was shortened by 1 base and J by 1 base, with 14 bases between the two germline ends. CDR1 and CDR2 (germline): MNHNS, SASEGT. This CDR3 region has 16 residues. CDR3 in DNA: TGTGCCAGCAGTGAAGTGTGGACAGCCTATTCCTACGAGCAGTACTTC. Translated: CASSEVWTAYSYEQYF.

About this clone: The sample contains more than one DNA sequence encoding this CDR3. This chain links TRBV9 with TRBJ2-3; TRBD2 might be the D (5 bases). Between the trimmed V and J ends, which lost 4 bases and 0 bases, there was a span of 9 bases. This CDR3 contains 14 residues. From germline, CDR1 is SGDLS and CDR2 YYNGEE. CDR3 sequence reads: CASSPRTSTDTQYF. The CDR3, as DNA: TGTGCCAGCAGCCCCCGGACTAGCACAGATACGCAGTATTTT.

The genes are TRBV6-5 and TRBJ1-1; 9 bases align to TRBD1. CDR1 is MNHEY and CDR2 is SVGAGI in the germline V gene. This CDR3 comprises 15 residues. Trimming removed 5 bases from V and 4 bases from J; junction bases left unmatched: 8. The CDR3 DNA follows: TGTGCCAGCAGTACAGGGGGCGTTATCGTCACTGAAGCTTTCTTT. Translated: CASSTGGVIVTEAFF.

CDR3 bases: TGTGCCAGCAGTGAATGGTCGGGATCGAACACCGGGGAGCTGTTTTTT. Protein product: CASSEWSGSNTGELFF. This chain connects TRBV6-1 to TRBJ2-2, with D possibly TRBD2 on 5 matching bases. CDR1 and CDR2 (germline): MNHNS, SASEGT. Trimming shortened V by 2 bases and J by 0 bases, and 10 bases separated the two germline ends. The CDR3 loop spans 16 amino acids.

The chain links TRBV30 to TRBJ1-3; D remains unclear. Between the trimmed V and J ends, which lost 7 bases and 0 bases, there was a span of 10 bases. This CDR3 has 13 residues. The germline gives CDR1 GTSNPN, CDR2 SVGIG (reference sequence). The CDR3 region has the DNA TGTGCCTCCTCCGTCCACTCTGGAAACACCATATATTTT. Translated: CASSVHSGNTIYF.

J is TRBJ1-4 and V is TRBV6-6; D ambiguous. The CDR3 has 13 amino acids. Germline V gives CDR1 MNHNY, CDR2 SVGAGI (reference sequence). Trimming removed 6 bases from V and 0 bases from J, with 5 bases in between. The chain's CDR3 is CASRDATNEKLFF. DNA for the CDR3: TGTGCCAGCAGGGATGCAACTAATGAAAAACTGTTTTTT.

The rearrangement joins TRBV19 to TRBJ1-2; perhaps TRBD1 as D (5 bases). V dropped 3 bases and J dropped 4 bases, with 24 bases sitting between them. Germline CDR1 reads LNHDA; CDR2 reads SQIVND (reference sequence). The CDR3 sequence is 18 residues long. As DNA, the CDR3 is TGTGCCAGTAGTATGGCCCGCAACCGAACGCACAGGATCTATGGCTACACCTTC. Protein: CASSMARNRTHRIYGYTF.